These 9 T cell receptor beta chains came from one sample sequenced in a study of response to subunit inactivated influenza vaccine (dated by TCRdb to between 2017 and 2018). The library relied on RT-PCR. TCRdb shows the sequencer as Illumina HiSeq 2500. TCRdb reanalyzed the raw reads on its own, using fastp at Q25 for trimming and MiXCR for clone calling, and kept in-frame beta chains. Every entry covers one CDR3 protein and lists the most common genes and DNA from its rows. For this sample the table gives 150,000 to 200,000 distinct CDR3 sequences, of which approximately 11% were detected only once. Of the sample, around an eighth falls within the top ten clones. The time point label of this sample denotes: around 42 days after influenza vaccine administration. This material consisted of non-naive T cells sorted from PBMCs, taken about 6 weeks after vaccination. The cell subset or site label corresponds to: memory T cell fraction. The receptor source for this set is a man aged 50 or older who received an inactivated influenza vaccine. Donor details come from another sample of the same person, matched by shared clones.

This clonotype was counted many times. The chain links TRBV6-5 to TRBJ1-2, with D perhaps TRBD1 (5 bases). CDR1 MNHEY and CDR2 SVGAGI come from the germline V gene. The CDR3 sequence is 16 residues long. The V and J ends lost 0 bases and 2 bases respectively, with 13 bases between them. The CDR3 region is CASSYSTAIPNYGYTF. CDR3 coding DNA: TGTGCCAGCAGTTACTCGACAGCCATCCCAAACTATGGCTACACCTTC.

In this sample, this clonotype turned up a few times. The CDR3 region is CASSQEWGNTGELFF. CDR3 nucleotides: TGTGCCAGCAGCCAAGAATGGGGGAACACCGGGGAGCTGTTTTTT. V usage is TRBV4-2 and J usage is TRBJ2-2; no firm D call. With 0 bases removed from V and 1 base from J, the gap between germline ends came to 6 bases. The germline gives CDR1 LGHNA, CDR2 YNFKEQ. The CDR3 consists of 15 residues.

The gene calls are TRBV28 and TRBJ1-2; no definite D call. The V gene lost 3 bases and the J gene lost 0 bases, with 11 bases spanning the gap. This CDR3 region has 15 residues. Looked up from germline, CDR1 is MDHEN and CDR2 is SYDVKM. This CDR3 reads CASSFDTASNYGYTF. For the CDR3, the DNA is TGTGCCAGCAGTTTTGATACAGCCTCTAACTATGGCTACACCTTC.

The CDR3 DNA reads TGCAGCGTTGGACAGGGACCGAACACTGAAGCTTTCTTT. Translated, it gives CSVGQGPNTEAFF. The gene calls are TRBV29-1 and TRBJ1-1, with TRBD1 identical over 7 bases. V trimming: 4 bases; J trimming: 1 base; junction bases outside the gene matches: 3. This CDR3 has 13 amino acids. CDR1 SQVTM and CDR2 ANQGSEA come from the germline V gene. Full variable domain (rest looked up from reference TRBV29-1 and TRBJ1-1): SAVISQKPSRDICQRGTSLTIQCQVDSQVTMMFWYRQQPGQSLTLIATANQGSEATYESGFVIDKFPISRPNLTFSTLTVSNMSPEDSSIYLCSVGQGPNTEAFFGQGTRLTVV.

This clonotype has just a few counts. The chain recombines TRBV9 with TRBJ1-1; the D is unclear. V was pared by 2 bases and J by 9 bases, with 14 bases between. Germline assignment: CDR1 SGDLS and CDR2 YYNGEE. The CDR3 covers 13 residues. Here the CDR3 DNA reads TGTGCCAGCAGCGTTCAGGAAGGCGGTCAAGCTTTCTTT. Protein: CASSVQEGGQAFF.

The chain couples TRBV4-2 to TRBJ1-1, with D unresolved. The germline CDR1 and CDR2 sequences are LGHNA and YNFKEQ. This CDR3 spans 12 amino acids. The germline V and J ends were trimmed by 0 bases and 7 bases, with 6 bases remaining between them. The CDR3: CASSQERNEAFF. The CDR3 nucleotides are TGTGCCAGCAGCCAAGAGAGGAATGAAGCTTTCTTT.

This rearrangement joins TRBV13 to TRBJ2-3; 11 bases are shared with TRBD2. This CDR3 comprises 16 residues. V gave up 0 bases and J gave up 1 base; unmatched junction bases: 0. Per germline, CDR1 PRHDT and CDR2 FYEKMQ (reference sequence). The CDR3 coding sequence is TGTGCCAGCAGCTTAGGGGGACTAGCGGGCACAGATACGCAGTATTTT. This gives the protein CASSLGGLAGTDTQYF. Together with reference TRBV13 and TRBJ2-3, the CDR3 gives the full variable domain: AAGVIQSPRHLIKEKRETATLKCYPIPRHDTVYWYQQGPGQDPQFLISFYEKMQSDKGSIPDRFSAQQFSDYHSELNMSSLELGDSALYFCASSLGGLAGTDTQYFGPGTRLTVL.

This clonotype was counted many times. The chain is built from TRBV7-8 and TRBJ1-5; TRBD1 might be the D (5 bases). The CDR3 is 14 amino acids. Germline V gene data show CDR1 as SGHVS and CDR2 as FQNEAQ. Trimming cost V 4 bases and J 6 bases, with 13 bases left between them. The CDR3 loop reads CASSSRDGLQPQHF. CDR3 DNA sequence: TGTGCCAGCAGCTCCCGGGACGGCCTTCAGCCCCAGCATTTT.

V is TRBV7-9 and J is TRBJ2-3; D not certain. CDR1 and CDR2 from the germline V gene are SEHNR and FQNEAQ (reference sequence). This CDR3 has 16 residues. V lost 5 bases to trimming and J lost 3 bases, with 18 bases between them. The CDR3 DNA reads TGTGCCAGCAGCCCACTGGCACCGCTGGGTACAGATACGCAGTATTTT. Its translation: CASSPLAPLGTDTQYF.